This T cell receptor beta chain was retrieved from a study of cytomegalovirus exposure and HLA in healthy donors. Researchers ran the PCR with 60 Vbeta and 13 Jbeta primers. The table came from immunoSEQ multiplex PCR; TCRdb's copy has only in-frame clones and leaves some out. The sample has 200,000 to 250,000 clones, 70% to 90% seen once. In the case of this clone: What it binds is unknown. The sample contains more than one DNA sequence encoding this CDR3.

This CDR3 is 13 amino acids long. Germline assignment: CDR1 SGHRS and CDR2 YFSETQ. With 1 base removed from V and 3 bases from J, the gap between germline ends came to 8 bases. General study findings and limits: CMV serostatus stood as the only immune exposure information on hand.

The receptor was isolated from a man younger than 40 in good health and CMV-seronegative. The chain uses TRBV5-1 and TRBJ2-7; TRBD1 might be the D (5 bases). The sample taken for sequencing was PBMCs. CDR3 in amino acids: CASSLRQGYEQYF. In DNA, the CDR3 is TGCGCCAGCAGCTTGCGGCAGGGCTACGAGCAGTACTTC.